The clone carrying this T cell receptor (beta chain) was found a few times. The antigen is not known. Expressed TCRB transcripts were sequenced because the isolated RNA had all been reverse transcribed beforehand. Some clones are missing from TCRdb's copy, which holds only in-frame ones; the method was immunoSEQ multiplex PCR. Of about 150,000 clones in the sample, around 10% were seen once. These data are taken from a study of beta chain features in type 1 diabetes. Regarding the study as a whole: A moderate, significant TCRB CDR3 shortening appeared in type 1 diabetes across four CD4+ subsets.

Trimming stripped 1 base from V and 1 base from J, with 7 bases between. The CDR3 sequence is 13 residues long. Germline loops: CDR1 GTSNPN, CDR2 SVGIG (reference sequence). This receptor was obtained from a man between 18 and 29 years old in good health. Sequenced sample: central memory CD4+ T cells from blood. The V call is TRBV30, the J call TRBJ1-1, with D possibly matching TRBD1 (5 bases). The CDR3 nucleotides read TGTGCCTGGAGTGATGACAGGAACACTGAAGCTTTCTTT. The encoded protein is CAWSDDRNTEAFF.